The entry that follows covers one TCR beta chain sequence. Its antigen is unknown. Base qualities are not recorded, but no much larger clone differs from it by a single base. The collaborating institutions used their own protocols to collect whole blood in K2EDTA tubes. For TCRbeta analysis, collaborator samples were shipped as frozen whole blood, as isolated PBMCs, or as DNA extracted from either sample type. The immunoSEQ Assay, a bias-controlled multiplex PCR, was used to amplify TCRbeta CDR3 regions from genomic DNA. The study's processing was this. Nucleated cell counts per sample were estimated from amplification of reference gene primers within the assay. To quantify the absolute abundance of each unique TCRbeta CDR3 rearrangement, sequence reads were collapsed and filtered. For each sample, productive Simpson clonality was calculated by taking the square root of Simpson's diversity index across productive rearrangements. TCRdb mirrors the immuneACCESS table, restricted to in-frame sequences. Some clones are absent from its copies; in checked studies, under half trace to an unresolved V gene, and the reason for the others is unknown. The DNA was the basis for D and trimming; V, J and clone size are from that table. This sample gives about 150,000 clones in total; over 80% of them show up just once. The biggest ten clones account for about 3% of the sample.

This specimen belongs to a study of blood T cell repertoires in COVID-19 (dated by TCRdb to 2019 to 2021). Regarding the complete study: Samples covering the acute and convalescent phases of COVID-19 were provided by collaborators in the United States, Italy and Spain. The prospective study material was composed of cDNA or gDNA derived from T cells, B-cell-depleted T cells, or PBMCs. The dataset comprised deeply sampled blood TCRbeta repertoires from subjects exposed to, actively infected with, or recovered from COVID-19. A freely available public database, intended as a resource for researchers studying the immune response to SARS-CoV-2, is where the repertoires were released. Samples came from the ongoing ImmuneRACE study (first 160 participants) plus 1,254 subjects from 6 global collaborators. Sample metadata almost always included a de-identified subject ID, COVID-19 status, age in years and sex. Where available, HLA class I and class II types were taken from metadata supplied by the sample provider and were not determined by assay-based typing. Paper-wide results and their limitations: The quantity of clinical and demographic metadata differed by source and by participant and was supplied without curation.

V loses 6 bases, J loses 0 bases, and the germline ends lie 11 bases apart. As encoded in the germline V gene (reference sequence), CDR1 is MNHNY while CDR2 is SVGAGI. Measured from the cysteine to the phenylalanine, the CDR3 is 15 residues long. Only CDR3 DNA is held: 45 bases, read in frame from base 1. The sequencing input was peripheral blood. Recombination linked TRBV6-6 to TRBJ1-4, and the D gene may be TRBD1, 6 bases matching. This clonotype originated in a woman aged 40 to 49 with active or convalescent COVID-19. The nucleotide sequence reads as follows: TGTGCCAGCAGGGGACAAGTGTCAACTAATGAAAAACTGTTTTTT. This translates into CASRGQVSTNEKLFF.